The T cell receptor (beta chain) under discussion was sequenced for a study of T-cell memory formation after mild COVID-19. Study as a whole: Clusters were largely donor specific. Findings of the study overall: Of the contracting clones, CD4+ ones lay mainly in CM and EM, and CD8+ ones in EMRA. Pre-infection memory contained some responding clones, which suggested that cross-reactive memory had joined.

This clonotype was counted at least ten times. The antigen is not known. TCRdb re-derived calls from the 5' RACE reads in MiXCR, one entry per CDR3 protein. The table shows hundreds of thousands of distinct CDR3 sequences, with about a sixth occurring only once. The CDR3 extends over 15 amino acids. The V end was cut by 5 bases, the J end by 3 bases, with 17 bases between. Germline V gives CDR1 SEHNR, CDR2 FQNEAQ (reference sequence). The rearrangement joins TRBV7-9 to TRBJ2-7, with a tentative D call TRBD2 (6 bases). This TCR was recovered from a man aged 18 to 29 who had mild COVID-19 (a few samples of this study predate the infection). Cell type and time point are not known. The source material was PBMCs or a T cell subset sorted from them (not recorded which). This CDR3 is CASSPKLAKGYEQYF. CDR3 nucleotide sequence: TGTGCCAGCAGCCCGAAACTAGCTAAAGGCTACGAGCAGTACTTC. The variable domain in full, completed from reference TRBV7-9 and TRBJ2-7, reads DTGVSQNPRHKITKRGQNVTFRCDPISEHNRLYWYRQTLGQGPEFLTYFQNEAQLEKSRLLSDRFSAERPKGSFSTLEIQRTEQGDSAMYLCASSPKLAKGYEQYFGPGTRLTVT.